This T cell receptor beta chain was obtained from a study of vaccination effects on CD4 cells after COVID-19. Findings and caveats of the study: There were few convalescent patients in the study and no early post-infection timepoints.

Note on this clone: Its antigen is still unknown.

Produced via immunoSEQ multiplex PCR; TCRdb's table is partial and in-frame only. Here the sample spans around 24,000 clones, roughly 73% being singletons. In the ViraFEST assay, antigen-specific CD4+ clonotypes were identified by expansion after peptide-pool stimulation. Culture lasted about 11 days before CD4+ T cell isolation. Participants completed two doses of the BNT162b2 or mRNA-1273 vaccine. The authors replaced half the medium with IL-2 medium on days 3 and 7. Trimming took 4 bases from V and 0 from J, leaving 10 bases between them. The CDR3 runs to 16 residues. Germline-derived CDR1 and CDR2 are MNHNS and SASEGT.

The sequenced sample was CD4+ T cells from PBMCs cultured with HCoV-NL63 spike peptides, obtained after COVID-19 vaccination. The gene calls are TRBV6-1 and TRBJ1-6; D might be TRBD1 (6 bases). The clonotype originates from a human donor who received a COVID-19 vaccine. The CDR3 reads CASSARTVSYNSPLHF. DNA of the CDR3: TGTGCCAGCAGTGCCCGGACAGTCTCCTATAATTCACCCCTCCACTTT.